This entry lists 15 T cell receptor beta chains sequenced from one sample in a study of CD8 T cells in Susac syndrome. RNA totalling roughly 0.45 to 1 ug underwent reverse transcription with random hexamers. TCRdb reprocessed the immunoSEQ multiplex PCR reads via MiXCR and lists one record per CDR3 protein. Altogether 150,000 to 200,000 distinct CDR3 sequences are present, under 95% being singletons, with the ten largest covering 0.095% to 0.12%. The source material was CD4+ T cells from PBMCs. Receptors were obtained from a human donor in good health.

This clonotype was picked up a small number of times. The V gene is TRBV18, the J gene TRBJ2-2; the D is unclear. Trimming stripped 0 bases from V and 5 bases from J, with 1 base between. CDR1 is KGHSH, CDR2 LQKENI, per germline. The CDR3 extends over 12 amino acids. CDR3 nucleotide sequence: TGTGCCAGCTCACCACCAACCGGGGAGCTGTTTTTT. Translated, it gives CASSPPTGELFF.

The chain links TRBV29-1 to TRBJ1-1; 8 bases align to TRBD1. Germline V gives CDR1 SQVTM, CDR2 ANQGSEA. The CDR3 sequence is 13 residues long. V shed 8 bases and J 1 base; nucleotides not matched to a gene: 6. Here the CDR3 reads CSSRGQANTEAFF. The CDR3 coding sequence is TGCAGCTCAAGGGGACAGGCGAACACTGAAGCTTTCTTT.

V gene TRBV7-3 combines with J gene TRBJ2-1; TRBD2 aligns across 11 bases. Germline trimming cut 3 bases from V and 7 bases from J; bases unmatched to any gene: 2. The CDR3 runs to 14 residues. Germline CDR1 SGHTA, CDR2 FQGTGA. CDR3 nucleotides: TGTGCCAGCAGCTTTAGCGGGGGGGTAAATGAGCAGTTCTTC. Its protein product is CASSFSGGVNEQFF.

This rearrangement joins TRBV19 to TRBJ1-5, with D possibly TRBD1 on 6 matching bases. CDR3 length: 18 amino acids. The germline V and J ends were trimmed by 6 bases and 0 bases, with 21 bases remaining between them. The germline gives CDR1 LNHDA, CDR2 SQIVND (reference sequence). CDR3 in DNA: TGTGCCAGTAGCTCACTCCGAGGGGGTGGGGATAGCAATCAGCCCCAGCATTTT. Protein product: CASSSLRGGGDSNQPQHF.

This CDR3 reads CASSAHRGHMNTEAFF. The DNA of the CDR3 is TGTGCCAGCAGCGCCCACAGGGGCCACATGAACACTGAAGCTTTCTTT. The chain recombines TRBV9 with TRBJ1-1; 7 bases map to TRBD1. This CDR3 comprises 16 residues. The junction had 8 bases not matched to a gene; V was cut back by 3 bases and J by 0 bases. From germline, CDR1 is SGDLS and CDR2 YYNGEE.

V is TRBV29-1 and J is TRBJ1-1; the D is unclear. Trimming cost V 3 bases and J 4 bases, with 18 bases left between them. Germline assignment: CDR1 SQVTM and CDR2 ANQGSEA. The CDR3 has 15 residues. CDR3 DNA: TGCAGCGTTGATGCCCGAGGGCCTCCGGGCACTGAAGCTTTCTTT. Its protein product is CSVDARGPPGTEAFF.

The chain combines TRBV28 with TRBJ1-5; TRBD1 might be the D (5 bases). The V end was cut by 5 bases, the J end by 2 bases, with 19 bases between. CDR1 MDHEN and CDR2 SYDVKM come from the germline V gene. The CDR3 sequence is 17 residues long. CDR3 sequence: CASSATSDSVGNQPQHF. The CDR3 DNA reads TGTGCCAGCAGTGCTACTTCCGACAGTGTGGGCAATCAGCCCCAGCATTTT.

This clonotype was recorded only once. The gene calls are TRBV2 and TRBJ1-5, with 8 bases fitting TRBD1. Germline values: CDR1 SNHLY, CDR2 FYNNEI. Germline trimming cut 5 bases from V and 4 bases from J; bases unmatched to any gene: 7. The CDR3 consists of 15 residues. The CDR3 is CASSMMTGENQPQHF. The CDR3, as DNA: TGTGCCAGCAGTATGATGACAGGGGAGAATCAGCCCCAGCATTTT.

This chain uses TRBV23-1 with TRBJ2-7, with 7 nucleotides matching TRBD1. TRBV23-1 counts as an open reading frame of uncertain function. The CDR3 is 16 amino acids. The V and J ends lost 4 bases and 3 bases, in that order; junction bases with no gene match: 12. DNA of the CDR3: TGCGCCAGCAGTCTCCCCGAGGGACAGCAACTCTACGAGCAGTACTTC. It specifies CASSLPEGQQLYEQYF.

J is TRBJ1-1 and V is TRBV3-1; D is possibly TRBD1 (6 bases). With 0 bases removed from V and 10 bases from J, the gap between germline ends came to 15 bases. CDR3 size: 14 residues. Germline lookup yields CDR1 LGHDT and CDR2 YNNKEL (reference sequence). The CDR3 is CASSQDLGGQVAFF. Written as DNA, the CDR3 is TGTGCCAGCAGCCAAGATTTGGGGGGGCAGGTAGCTTTCTTT.

This chain links TRBV3-1 with TRBJ1-1; D remains ambiguous. This CDR3 spans 14 amino acids. V lost 0 bases and J 1 base, leaving 6 bases between the germline ends. The germline gives CDR1 LGHDT, CDR2 YNNKEL (reference sequence). Here the CDR3 DNA reads TGTGCCAGCAGCCAAGATCTACCGAACACTGAAGCTTTCTTT. Encoded protein: CASSQDLPNTEAFF.

The CDR3 spells CASSPTGVYGYTF. CDR3 bases: TGTGCCAGCAGTCCAACAGGGGTCTATGGCTACACCTTC. This sequence joins TRBV7-8 and TRBJ1-2; 7 nucleotides match TRBD1. V lost 6 bases, J lost 4 bases, and 5 bases stayed unmatched. CDR1 is SGHVS, CDR2 FQNEAQ, per germline. This CDR3 has 13 residues. Full variable domain (remainder filled in from reference TRBV7-8 and TRBJ1-2): GAGVSQSPRYKVAKRGQDVALRCDPISGHVSLFWYQQALGQGPEFLTYFQNEAQLDKSGLPSDRFFAERPEGSVSTLKIQRTQQEDSAVYLCASSPTGVYGYTFGSGTRLTVV.

This chain connects TRBV29-1 to TRBJ1-1; 10 nucleotides match TRBD1. The germline V gene encodes CDR1 SQVTM and CDR2 ANQGSEA. Losses at the gene ends were 4 bases for V and 1 base for J; bases not matched to a gene: 3. This CDR3 has 14 amino acids. CDR3 sequence: CSVGQGAWNTEAFF. The CDR3 nucleotides are TGCAGCGTTGGACAGGGGGCTTGGAACACTGAAGCTTTCTTT. Using reference TRBV29-1 and TRBJ1-1 for the parts outside the CDR3, the full variable domain is SAVISQKPSRDICQRGTSLTIQCQVDSQVTMMFWYRQQPGQSLTLIATANQGSEATYESGFVIDKFPISRPNLTFSTLTVSNMSPEDSSIYLCSVGQGAWNTEAFFGQGTRLTVV.

The chain is built from TRBV4-2 and TRBJ2-1, with TRBD1 as a possible D gene (5 bases). The CDR3 extends over 15 amino acids. Germline CDR1 reads LGHNA; CDR2 reads YNFKEQ. V was clipped by 0 bases and J by 5 bases, with 11 bases between them. The DNA of the CDR3 is TGTGCCAGCAGCCAAGATTTTAAGGGGAACAATGAGCAGTTCTTC. This sequence encodes CASSQDFKGNNEQFF.

CDR3 nucleotides: TGTGCCAGCAGCTCCTGGACATACCAAGAGACCCAGTACTTC. Translating it yields CASSSWTYQETQYF. This chain uses TRBV7-9 with TRBJ2-5; D perhaps matches TRBD1 (5 bases). The CDR3 runs to 14 residues. Germline CDR1 reads SEHNR; CDR2 reads FQNEAQ (reference sequence). Trimming pared 4 bases from V and 0 bases from J, leaving 9 bases between.